The 20 T cell receptor beta chains in this list originate from one sample, sequenced in a study of blood T cell repertoires in COVID-19. Sequencing was performed with immunoSEQ multiplex PCR; in TCRdb, only in-frame clones are kept and a portion is missing. The table records under 200,000 clones, more than 75% of them present only once. The sequencing sample was made of PBMCs or T cells enriched from blood (not recorded which). The receptors stem from a woman aged 45-59 years who had recovered from COVID-19.

The chain combines TRBV19 with TRBJ1-3, with TRBD1 matching 7 bases. Trimming at V came to 0 bases and at J to 2 bases, leaving 7 bases not matched to a gene. CDR3 length: 17 residues. Germline CDR1 is LNHDA and CDR2 is SQIVND (reference sequence). The CDR3 here is CASSIDLVTGTGNTIYF. In nucleotides, the CDR3 is TGTGCCAGTAGTATAGATCTGGTGACAGGGACTGGAAACACCATATATTTT.

The V gene is TRBV4-1, the J gene TRBJ2-5; tentatively, D is TRBD2 (6 bases). This CDR3 is 15 amino acids long. The V and J ends lost 1 base and 4 bases respectively, with 13 bases between them. The germline V gene encodes CDR1 MGHRA and CDR2 YSYEKL. The CDR3 DNA is TGCGCCAGCAGCCAAGTTCAACTAGCAGGAGAGACCCAGTACTTC. Its protein is CASSQVQLAGETQYF.

This chain uses TRBV9 with TRBJ1-2; D call uncertain. The germline V gene has CDR1 SGDLS and CDR2 YYNGEE. Between the trimmed V and J ends, which lost 2 bases and 4 bases, there was a span of 12 bases. The CDR3 extends over 14 amino acids. Here the CDR3 reads CASSVSRNLYGYTF. The CDR3 DNA is TGTGCCAGCAGCGTCTCCAGGAACCTCTATGGCTACACCTTC.

The chain carries TRBV28 and TRBJ2-1; D remains ambiguous. Trimming stripped 6 bases from V and 0 bases from J, with 12 bases between. This CDR3 contains 15 residues. Germline-derived CDR1 and CDR2 are MDHEN and SYDVKM. CDR3 in DNA: TGTGCCAGCAGCCCCCTAAGAAGCTCCTACAATGAGCAGTTCTTC. This translates into CASSPLRSSYNEQFF.

This clone was seen a few times. The V and J genes are TRBV7-8 and TRBJ2-1; D might be TRBD1 (5 bases). The CDR3 is made up of 16 amino acids. From germline, CDR1 is SGHVS and CDR2 FQNEAQ. Trimming removed 6 bases from V and 0 bases from J, with 15 bases in between. CDR3 residues: CASSFQGTISYNEQFF. CDR3 bases: TGTGCCAGCAGTTTTCAGGGCACCATCTCCTACAATGAGCAGTTCTTC.

The rearrangement uses TRBV11-2 and TRBJ2-1; 11 bases agree with TRBD2. In germline, CDR1 is SGHAT, CDR2 FQNNGV. The CDR3 runs 16 residues. The ends lost 5 bases at V and 7 bases at J; junction bases unmatched: 10. CDR3 residues: CASSPLAGGRGNEQFF. CDR3 coding DNA: TGTGCCAGCAGCCCCCTAGCGGGAGGTAGGGGTAATGAGCAGTTCTTC.

A few counts support this clone. Its ends do not fully match the called genes, so a read error is possible. The V and J genes are TRBV7-7 and TRBJ2-5; 8 bases map to TRBD1. The CDR3 contains 15 residues. Germline loops: CDR1 SSHAT, CDR2 FNYEAQ (reference sequence). Here the CDR3 DNA reads TGTGCTAGCAGCTTAGCCGGGACAGGCAAAGAGACCCAGTACTTC. Protein product: CASSLAGTGKETQYF.

V gene TRBV30 combines with J gene TRBJ2-3; 9 bases match TRBD2. CDR3 length equals 14 residues. The V gene end was trimmed by 4 bases and the J gene end by 4 bases; junction bases not matched to a gene: 6. From germline, CDR1 is GTSNPN and CDR2 SVGIG (reference sequence). CDR3 sequence (DNA): TGTGCCTGGAAGGCTAGCGGGATGGCAGATACGCAGTATTTT. It specifies CAWKASGMADTQYF.

V gene TRBV6-5 combines with J gene TRBJ1-6; maybe TRBD1 (6 bases). The V gene lost 0 bases and the J gene lost 6 bases, with 12 bases spanning the gap. The CDR3 runs to 16 residues. The germline V gene has CDR1 MNHEY and CDR2 SVGAGI. Written as DNA, the CDR3 is TGTGCCAGCAGTTACTCGGTGGACAGATTTAATTCACCCCTCCACTTT. It translates to CASSYSVDRFNSPLHF.

The chain joins TRBV12-3 or TRBV12-4 to TRBJ1-1, with TRBD1 identical over 7 bases. The CDR3 loop spans 13 amino acids. The trim removed 8 bases at V and 0 bases at J, leaving 3 bases unmatched. CDR3 sequence (DNA): TGTGCCAGCTCCGGGACAGTGAACACTGAAGCTTTCTTT. Encoded protein: CASSGTVNTEAFF.

The chain joins TRBV3-1 (or the pseudogene TRBV3-2) to TRBJ1-6; D possibly corresponds to TRBD1 (6 bases). The germline V and J ends were trimmed by 0 bases and 10 bases, with 10 bases remaining between them. The CDR3 has 14 amino acids. The germline CDR1 and CDR2 sequences are LGHDT and YNNKEL (reference sequence). The CDR3 is CASSQDRGRSPLHF. CDR3 bases: TGTGCCAGCAGCCAAGACAGGGGCCGGTCACCCCTCCACTTT.

V and J are TRBV19 and TRBJ1-1; D might be TRBD1 (5 bases). In germline, CDR1 is LNHDA, CDR2 SQIVND (reference sequence). The CDR3 runs 14 residues. V lost 3 bases and J lost 3, with 11 bases in between. This CDR3 reads CASSIRTLDTEAFF. DNA for the CDR3: TGTGCCAGTAGTATTCGGACATTGGACACTGAAGCTTTCTTT.

As concerns this clone: A much larger clone differs by one base, so this may be a read error. The chain joins TRBV7-3 to TRBJ2-5; TRBD2 aligns across 14 bases. CDR3 length: 16 amino acids. In germline, CDR1 is SGHTA, CDR2 FQGTGA. Germline trimming cut 5 bases from V and 5 bases from J; bases unmatched to any gene: 7. The CDR3 bases are TGTGCCAGCAGCCCGGGACTAGCGGGAGCGGGGGAGACCCAGTACTTC. Translated, it gives CASSPGLAGAGETQYF.

The genes are TRBV19 and TRBJ2-1, with D possibly being TRBD1 (6 bases). Germline lookup yields CDR1 LNHDA and CDR2 SQIVND (reference sequence). The CDR3 has 13 residues. V was cut by 7 bases and J by 4 bases, with 11 bases left in between. The CDR3 sequence is CASTADRYNEQFF. In DNA form, the CDR3 reads TGTGCCAGTACAGCCGACAGGTACAATGAGCAGTTCTTC.

The chain combines TRBV7-9 with TRBJ2-2, with 8 nucleotides matching TRBD2. The germline V gene encodes CDR1 SEHNR and CDR2 FQNEAQ (reference sequence). The CDR3 consists of 12 residues. After removal of 8 bases from V and 6 bases from J, the junction contained 2 bases not matched to a gene. CDR3 residues: CASPGGAGELFF. The CDR3 coding sequence is TGTGCCAGCCCCGGGGGGGCCGGGGAGCTGTTTTTT.

The rearrangement uses TRBV18 and TRBJ2-7; D might be TRBD2 (11 bases). This CDR3 spans 21 amino acids. The germline V and J ends were trimmed by 5 bases and 3 bases, with 35 bases remaining between them. In germline, CDR1 is KGHSH, CDR2 LQKENI. The CDR3 nucleotides read TGTGCCAGCTCATCAATTCTATCCCGGGACAGGGGAACTAGCGGGAGCTACGAGCAGTACTTC. Its protein is CASSSILSRDRGTSGSYEQYF. Looking up the rest from reference TRBV18 and TRBJ2-7 gives the full variable domain: NAGVMQNPRHLVRRRGQEARLRCSPMKGHSHVYWYRQLPEEGLKFMVYLQKENIIDESGMPKERFSAEFPKEGPSILRIQQVVRGDSAAYFCASSSILSRDRGTSGSYEQYFGPGTRLTVT.

This clone has just one count. The CDR3 protein is CASSKISSGSEQYF. The CDR3 nucleotides read TGTGCCAGCAGTAAGATTTCTAGCGGGAGCGAGCAGTACTTC. This chain joins TRBV2 and TRBJ2-7, with 10 bases aligning to TRBD2. Unmatched junction bases numbered 7, after V lost 5 bases and J lost 6 bases. CDR1 SNHLY and CDR2 FYNNEI come from the germline V gene. The CDR3 consists of 14 residues.

The chain carries TRBV5-5 and TRBJ1-5; D remains unclear. The CDR3 totals 14 residues. Germline CDR1 is SGHKS and CDR2 is YYEKEE (reference sequence). V shed 5 bases and J shed 4 bases, with 13 bases lying between them. CDR3 coding DNA: TGTGCCAGCAGACCGAGGAGGGTGAATCAGCCCCAGCATTTT. This translates into CASRPRRVNQPQHF. The whole variable domain, remainder taken from reference TRBV5-5 and TRBJ1-5, is DAGVTQSPTHLIKTRGQQVTLRCSPISGHKSVSWYQQVLGQGPQFIFQYYEKEERGRGNFPDRFSARQFPNYSSELNVNALLLGDSALYLCASRPRRVNQPQHFGDGTRLSIL.

The V gene is TRBV2, the J gene TRBJ2-7; TRBD1 agrees at 10 bases. Germline values: CDR1 SNHLY, CDR2 FYNNEI. This CDR3 has 14 residues. Unmatched junction bases numbered 4, after V lost 6 bases and J lost 2 bases. Here the CDR3 reads CASSVTGGTYEQYF. The CDR3 nucleotides are TGTGCCAGCAGCGTGACAGGGGGCACCTACGAGCAGTACTTC. The full variable domain, completed using reference TRBV2 and TRBJ2-7, is EPEVTQTPSHQVTQMGQEVILRCVPISNHLYFYWYRQILGQKVEFLVSFYNNEISEKSEIFDDQFSVERPDGSNFTLKIRSTKLEDSAMYFCASSVTGGTYEQYFGPGTRLTVT.

The J gene is TRBJ1-5, the V gene TRBV19; a possible D gene is TRBD1 (5 bases). This CDR3 has 15 residues. V lost 3 bases to trimming and J lost 5 bases, with 14 bases between them. Germline loops: CDR1 LNHDA, CDR2 SQIVND (reference sequence). The CDR3 loop is CASSIMGPNYQPQHF. Here the CDR3 DNA reads TGTGCCAGTAGTATTATGGGGCCTAACTATCAGCCCCAGCATTTT.